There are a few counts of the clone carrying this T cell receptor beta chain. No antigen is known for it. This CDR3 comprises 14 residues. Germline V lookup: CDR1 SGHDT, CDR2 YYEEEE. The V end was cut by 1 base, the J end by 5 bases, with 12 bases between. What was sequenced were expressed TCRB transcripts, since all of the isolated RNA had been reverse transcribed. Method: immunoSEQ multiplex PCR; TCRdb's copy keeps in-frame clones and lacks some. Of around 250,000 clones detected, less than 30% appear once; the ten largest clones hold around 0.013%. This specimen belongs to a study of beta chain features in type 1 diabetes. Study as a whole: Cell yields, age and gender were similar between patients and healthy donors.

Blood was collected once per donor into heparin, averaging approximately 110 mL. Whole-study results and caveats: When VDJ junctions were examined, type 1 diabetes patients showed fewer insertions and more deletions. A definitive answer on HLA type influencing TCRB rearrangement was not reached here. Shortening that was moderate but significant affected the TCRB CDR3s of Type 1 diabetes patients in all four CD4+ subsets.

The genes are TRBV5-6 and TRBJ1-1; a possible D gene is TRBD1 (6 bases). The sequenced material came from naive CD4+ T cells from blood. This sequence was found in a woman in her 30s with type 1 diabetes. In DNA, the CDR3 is TGTGCCAGCAGCTTGTACAGGGAAAATACTGAAGCTTTCTTT. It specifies CASSLYRENTEAFF.